A selection of T cell receptor beta chains follows, all from one sample in a study of CD8+ T cells in alopecia areata. Clones were sequenced by immunoSEQ multiplex PCR, and TCRdb holds only the in-frame ones, with some missing. This sample has 210,000 or so clones, with around 65% found just once. The source was CD4+ T cells sorted from blood, collected at week 44, from a patient treated with tofacitinib. These receptors were taken from a human donor with alopecia areata. CDR3s include the opening cysteine and the closing phenylalanine or tryptophan. Fields, in order: V gene, J gene, D gene, clone size, CDR3 DNA, CDR3 protein. A D gene is named only where the DNA matches it firmly. Some rows mark clone size as missing; the rest say once, few, many or name a class of expanded clone.

TRBV29-1	TRBJ1-1	NA	NA	TGCAGCGTTGAAGGGACGGTGAACACTGAAGCTTTCTTT	CSVEGTVNTEAFF
TRBV7-2	TRBJ1-5	NA	NA	TGTGCCAGCAGCTTAGCGCTTAAAGACGGCAACCAGCATTTT	CASSLALKDGNQHF
TRBV25-1	TRBJ2-2	NA	NA	TGTGCCAGCAGTGACCCCGGGGAGCTGTTTTTT	CASSDPGELFF
TRBV29-1	TRBJ2-1	TRBD2	NA	TGCAGCGCCGAAGGAGGTCTAGCGGGGGGCCCTTCCTACAATGAGCAGTTCTTC	CSAEGGLAGGPSYNEQFF
TRBV4-1	TRBJ1-2	NA	NA	TGCGCCAGCAGCCAAGTAGCGACAGGTAGCCCTAACTATGGCTACACCTTC	CASSQVATGSPNYGYTF
TRBV2	TRBJ2-2	TRBD1	NA	TGTGCCAGCAGCTCCGGGACAGGGGGGACCGGGGAGCTGTTTTTT	CASSSGTGGTGELFF
TRBV2	TRBJ2-1	TRBD1	NA	TGTGCCAGCTCACAGGGGAAGTCCTACAATGAGCAGTTCTTC	CASSQGKSYNEQFF
TRBV29-1	TRBJ1-5	NA	NA	TGCAGCATTGGGGCCGGGGATAATCAGCCCCAGCATTTT	CSIGAGDNQPQHF
TRBV5-1	TRBJ2-2	TRBD1	few	TGCGCCAGCAGCTTCAGCCGGGACAGGGGCGATAGGGAGCTGTTTTTT	CASSFSRDRGDRELFF
TRBV29-1	TRBJ2-3	NA	NA	TGCAGCGTCGCGTTATTAGTCGCAGATACGCAGTATTTT	CSVALLVADTQYF
TRBV5-1	TRBJ2-3	TRBD2	NA	TGCGCCAGCAGCTTACAGAACCGCCCCGGGACTAGCGTGGATACGCAGTATTTT	CASSLQNRPGTSVDTQYF
TRBV19	TRBJ2-7	NA	NA	TGTGCCAGTAGTAACCGACTCTCCTACGAGCAGTACTTC	CASSNRLSYEQYF
TRBV9	TRBJ2-2	TRBD2	NA	TGTGCCAGCAGCGTTTCGGGGGGAGCCGGGGAGCTGTTTTTT	CASSVSGGAGELFF
TRBV6-1	TRBJ2-1	NA	many	TGTGCCAGCAAAGGGTGGCGGTTTGGGGACAATGAGCAGTTCTTC	CASKGWRFGDNEQFF
TRBV5-1	TRBJ1-1	TRBD1	NA	TGCGCCAGCAGTTCCGGACAGGGGGGAACTGAAGCTTTCTTT	CASSSGQGGTEAFF
TRBV15	TRBJ2-6	NA	NA	TGTGCCACCGAAAGCCCTGGGGCCAACGTCCTGACTTTC	CATESPGANVLTF
TRBV5-1	TRBJ2-7	TRBD2	NA	TGCGCCAGCAGTCTGACTAGCGGGGGTTACGAGCAGTACTTC	CASSLTSGGYEQYF
TRBV29-1	TRBJ1-1	NA	NA	TGCAGCGTTGAAGCTTGGGCCACGAAGAACACTGAAGCTTTCTTT	CSVEAWATKNTEAFF